This TCR beta chain was recovered during a study of metastatic and nonmetastatic thyroid tumors. Findings and caveats of the study: The study reportedly found significantly higher TCR beta diversity in malignant thyroid tumors than benign nodules, in blood and tumor.

This CDR3 is built from 14 residues. Trimming shortened V by 5 bases and J by 1 base, and 9 bases separated the two germline ends. Under the authors' procedure: What underpinned the distant-metastasis classifier for papillary thyroid cancer was the set of CDR3 differences across clinicopathological groups. With MiXCR, TCRdb called clones anew from the PCR reads. TCRdb, rather than the study authors, made the V and J calls. The sample holds 26,000 or so clones, 15% seen once. Thyroid surgery had not been preceded by any treatment in any patient. This clone was recorded many times. Its target is not known.

This sequence originates from a male donor with papillary thyroid cancer or a benign thyroid nodule (not recorded which). Some clones in this sample may be carry-over from other donors' samples. Sequencing used blood. The rearrangement links TRBV12-3 or TRBV12-4 to TRBJ1-5; TRBD1 is a possible D gene (5 bases). CDR3 DNA: TGTGCCAGCAGTCTGACAGCAAGCAATCAGCCCCAGCATTTT. As protein: CASSLTASNQPQHF.